The clone carrying this TCR beta chain has just a few counts. Antigen unknown. The CDR3 is made up of 13 amino acids. Trimming shortened V by 5 bases and J by 8 bases, and 15 bases separated the two germline ends. This sample stems from a study of T-cell memory formation after mild COVID-19. Study summary: Clusters were largely donor specific. General study points: Contracting CD8+ clones were enriched in EMRA, CD4+ mainly in CM and EM. Some SARS-CoV-2-responding clones were already detected in memory before infection.

A single record per CDR3 protein comes from TCRdb applying MiXCR to the 5' RACE reads. The sample contains 350,000 to 450,000 distinct CDR3 sequences, around 14% of which appear only once. The rearrangement links TRBV12-3 or TRBV12-4 to TRBJ1-2, with D maybe TRBD1 (5 bases). The sample was PBMCs or a T cell subset sorted from them (not recorded which). This TCR was recovered from a man aged 18 to 30 who had mild COVID-19 (a few samples of this study predate the infection). Cell type and time point are not known. CDR3 sequence reads: CASSPTGSWGYTF. The DNA of the CDR3 is TGTGCCAGCAGTCCTACAGGTTCCTGGGGCTACACCTTC.